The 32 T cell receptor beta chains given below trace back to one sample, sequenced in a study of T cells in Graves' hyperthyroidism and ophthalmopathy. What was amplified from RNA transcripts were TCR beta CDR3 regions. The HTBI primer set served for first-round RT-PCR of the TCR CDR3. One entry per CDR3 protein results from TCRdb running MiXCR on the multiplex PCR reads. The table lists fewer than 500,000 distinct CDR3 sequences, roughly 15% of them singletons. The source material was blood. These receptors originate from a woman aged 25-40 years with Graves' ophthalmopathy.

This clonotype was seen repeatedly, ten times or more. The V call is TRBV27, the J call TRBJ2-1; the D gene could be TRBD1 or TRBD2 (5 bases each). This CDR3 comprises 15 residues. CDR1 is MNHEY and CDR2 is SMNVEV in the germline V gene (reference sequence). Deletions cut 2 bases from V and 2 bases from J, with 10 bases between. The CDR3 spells CASSLTGTAYNEQFF. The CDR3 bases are TGTGCCAGCAGTTTAACTGGGACGGCCTACAATGAGCAGTTCTTC.

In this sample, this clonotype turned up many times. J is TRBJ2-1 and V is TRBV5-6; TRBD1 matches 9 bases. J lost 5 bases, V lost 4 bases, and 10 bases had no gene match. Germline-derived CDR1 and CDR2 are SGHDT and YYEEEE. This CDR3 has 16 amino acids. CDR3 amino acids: CASSGTDRGRNNEQFF. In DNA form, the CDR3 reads TGTGCCAGCAGCGGAACGGACAGGGGAAGGAACAATGAGCAGTTCTTC.

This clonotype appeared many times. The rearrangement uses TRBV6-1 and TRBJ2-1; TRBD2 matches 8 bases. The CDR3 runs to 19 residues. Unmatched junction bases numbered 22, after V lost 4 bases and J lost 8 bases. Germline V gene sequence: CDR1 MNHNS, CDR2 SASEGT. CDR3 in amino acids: CASSVTGLVGGQSIYEQFF. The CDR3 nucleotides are TGTGCCAGCAGTGTCACGGGACTAGTGGGGGGGCAGAGCATCTATGAGCAGTTCTTC.

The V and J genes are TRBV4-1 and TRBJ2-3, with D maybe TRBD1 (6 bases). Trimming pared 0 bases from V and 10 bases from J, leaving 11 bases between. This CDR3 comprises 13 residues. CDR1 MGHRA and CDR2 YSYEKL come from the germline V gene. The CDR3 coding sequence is TGCGCCAGCAGCCAAGAAAGGGGGATTGCGCAGTATTTT. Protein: CASSQERGIAQYF.

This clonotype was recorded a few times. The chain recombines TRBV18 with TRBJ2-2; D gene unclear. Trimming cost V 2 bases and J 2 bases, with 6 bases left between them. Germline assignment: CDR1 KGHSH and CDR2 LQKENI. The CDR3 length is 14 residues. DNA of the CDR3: TGTGCCAGCTCACCATTTTTTAACACCGGGGAGCTGTTTTTT. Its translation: CASSPFFNTGELFF.

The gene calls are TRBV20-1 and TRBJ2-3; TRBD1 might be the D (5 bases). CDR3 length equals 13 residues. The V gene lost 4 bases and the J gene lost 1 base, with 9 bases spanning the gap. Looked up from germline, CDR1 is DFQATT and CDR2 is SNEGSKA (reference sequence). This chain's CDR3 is CSATLGGTDTQYF. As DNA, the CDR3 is TGCAGTGCTACTTTAGGGGGCACAGATACGCAGTATTTT.

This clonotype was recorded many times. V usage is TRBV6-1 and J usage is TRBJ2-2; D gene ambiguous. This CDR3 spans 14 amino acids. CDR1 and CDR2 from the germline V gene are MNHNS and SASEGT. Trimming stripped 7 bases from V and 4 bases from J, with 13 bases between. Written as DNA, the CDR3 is TGTGCCAGCAAATTGGAAGGTTCCACCGGGGAGCTGTTTTTT. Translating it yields CASKLEGSTGELFF.

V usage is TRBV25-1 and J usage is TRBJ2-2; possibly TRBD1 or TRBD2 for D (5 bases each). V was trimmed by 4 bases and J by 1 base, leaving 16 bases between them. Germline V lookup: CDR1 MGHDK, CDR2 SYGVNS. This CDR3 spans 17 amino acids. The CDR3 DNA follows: TGTGCCAGCAGTGCGGGACCGGGGCAGGGGAACACCGGGGAGCTGTTTTTT. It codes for CASSAGPGQGNTGELFF.

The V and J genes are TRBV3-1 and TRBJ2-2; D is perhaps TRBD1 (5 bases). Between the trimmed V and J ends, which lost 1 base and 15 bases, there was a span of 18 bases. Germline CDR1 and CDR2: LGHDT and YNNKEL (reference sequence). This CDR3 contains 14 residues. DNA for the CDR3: TGTGCCAGCAGCCAAGGGGTTCTATATCAGGACATGTTTTTT. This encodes CASSQGVLYQDMFF.

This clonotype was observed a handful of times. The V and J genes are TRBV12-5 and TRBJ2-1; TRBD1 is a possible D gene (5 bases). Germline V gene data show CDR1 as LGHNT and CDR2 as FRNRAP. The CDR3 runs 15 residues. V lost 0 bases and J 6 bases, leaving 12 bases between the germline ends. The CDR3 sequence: CASGLVPGISNEQFF. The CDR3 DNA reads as TGTGCTAGTGGTTTGGTACCAGGGATCAGCAATGAGCAGTTCTTC.

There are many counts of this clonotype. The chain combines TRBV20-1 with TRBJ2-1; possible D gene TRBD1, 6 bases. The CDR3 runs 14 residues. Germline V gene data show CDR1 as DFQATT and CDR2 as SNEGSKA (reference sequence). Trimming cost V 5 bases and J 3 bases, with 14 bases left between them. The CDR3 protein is CSARDLGHYNEQFF. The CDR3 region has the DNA TGCAGTGCTCGCGATCTGGGACACTACAATGAGCAGTTCTTC.

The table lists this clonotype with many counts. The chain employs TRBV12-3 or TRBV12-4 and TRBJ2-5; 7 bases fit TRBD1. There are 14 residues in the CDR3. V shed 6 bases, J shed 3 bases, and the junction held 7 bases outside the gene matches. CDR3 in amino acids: CASSRGQPEETQYF. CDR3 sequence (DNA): TGTGCCAGCAGCCGGGGACAGCCCGAAGAGACCCAGTACTTC.

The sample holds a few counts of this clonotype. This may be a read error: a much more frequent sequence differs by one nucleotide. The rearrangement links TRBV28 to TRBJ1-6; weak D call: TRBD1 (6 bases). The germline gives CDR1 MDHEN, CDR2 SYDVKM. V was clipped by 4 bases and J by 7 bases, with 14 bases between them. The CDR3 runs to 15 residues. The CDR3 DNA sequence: TGTGCCAGCAGTTCGGAACAGGGATGGAATTCACCCCTCCACTTT. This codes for CASSSEQGWNSPLHF.

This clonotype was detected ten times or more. CDR3 nucleotide sequence: TGTGCCAGCAGTCAGGGGTCAGGGGAACAAGAGACCCAGTACTTC. This translates into CASSQGSGEQETQYF. This chain uses TRBV6-1 with TRBJ2-5; D is perhaps TRBD1 (6 bases). V was trimmed by 5 bases and J by 2 bases, leaving 15 bases between them. The germline CDR1 and CDR2 sequences are MNHNS and SASEGT. This CDR3 contains 15 residues.

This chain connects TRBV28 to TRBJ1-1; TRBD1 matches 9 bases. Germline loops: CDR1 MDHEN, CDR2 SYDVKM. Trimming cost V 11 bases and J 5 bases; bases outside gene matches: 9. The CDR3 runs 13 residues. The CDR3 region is CAVLTGGRTEAFF. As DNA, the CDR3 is TGTGCCGTCCTTACAGGGGGCAGGACTGAAGCTTTCTTT.

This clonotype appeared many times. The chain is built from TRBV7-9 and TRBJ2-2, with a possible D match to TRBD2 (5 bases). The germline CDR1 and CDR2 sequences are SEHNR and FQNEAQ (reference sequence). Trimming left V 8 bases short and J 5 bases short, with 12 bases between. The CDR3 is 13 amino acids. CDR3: CASGSRGTGELFF. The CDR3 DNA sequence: TGTGCCAGCGGATCTCGGGGAACCGGGGAGCTGTTTTTT.

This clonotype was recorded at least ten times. The CDR3 is CASSLAGFSYGYTF. CDR3 nucleotide sequence: TGTGCCAGCAGCTTAGCAGGGTTCAGCTATGGCTACACCTTC. The chain uses TRBV7-2 and TRBJ1-2; D gene ambiguous. Germline V gene sequence: CDR1 SGHTA, CDR2 FQGNSA. V was clipped by 0 bases and J by 4 bases, with 9 bases between them. This CDR3 is 14 amino acids long.

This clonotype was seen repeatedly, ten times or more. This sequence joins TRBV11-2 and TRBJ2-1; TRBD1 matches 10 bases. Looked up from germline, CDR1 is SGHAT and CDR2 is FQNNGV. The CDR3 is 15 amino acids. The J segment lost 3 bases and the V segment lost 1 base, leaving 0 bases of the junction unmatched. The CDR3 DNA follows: TGTGCCAGCAGCTTAGGGACAGGGGGCTACAATGAGCAGTTCTTC. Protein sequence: CASSLGTGGYNEQFF.

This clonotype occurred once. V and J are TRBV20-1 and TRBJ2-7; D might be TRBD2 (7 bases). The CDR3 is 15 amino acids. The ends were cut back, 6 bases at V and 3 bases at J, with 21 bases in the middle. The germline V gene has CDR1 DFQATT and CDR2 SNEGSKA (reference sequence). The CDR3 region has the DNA TGCAGTGCCGGTGCGGGGGCAGTCATTGGCTACGAGCAGTACTTC. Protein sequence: CSAGAGAVIGYEQYF.

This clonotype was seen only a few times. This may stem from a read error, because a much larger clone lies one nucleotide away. CDR3 sequence: CAWRGGSETRYF. CDR3 nucleotides: TGTGCCTGGAGAGGCGGCTCAGAGACCCGGTACTTC. V and J are TRBV30 and TRBJ2-5; D gene unclear. CDR3 length: 12 amino acids. Germline lookup yields CDR1 GTSNPN and CDR2 SVGIG (reference sequence).

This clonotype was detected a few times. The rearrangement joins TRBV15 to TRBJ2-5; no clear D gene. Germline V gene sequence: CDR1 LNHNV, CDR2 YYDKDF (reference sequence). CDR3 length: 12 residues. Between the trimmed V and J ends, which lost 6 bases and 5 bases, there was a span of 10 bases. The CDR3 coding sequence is TGTGCCACCAGTTACTTCGGGGAGACCCAGTACTTC. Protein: CATSYFGETQYF.

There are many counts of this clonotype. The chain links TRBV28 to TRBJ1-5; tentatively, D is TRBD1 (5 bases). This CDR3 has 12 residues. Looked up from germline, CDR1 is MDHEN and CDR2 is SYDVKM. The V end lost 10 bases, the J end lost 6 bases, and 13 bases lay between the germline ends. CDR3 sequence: CATASGTQPQHF. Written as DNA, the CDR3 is TGTGCCACCGCCTCGGGGACTCAGCCCCAGCATTTT.

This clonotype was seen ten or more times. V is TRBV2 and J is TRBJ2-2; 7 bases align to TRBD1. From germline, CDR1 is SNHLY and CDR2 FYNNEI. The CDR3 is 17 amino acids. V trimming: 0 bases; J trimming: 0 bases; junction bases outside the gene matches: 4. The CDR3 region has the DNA TGTGCCAGCAGTGAAGCGGGACAGCTCGCGAACACCGGGGAGCTGTTTTTT. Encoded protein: CASSEAGQLANTGELFF.

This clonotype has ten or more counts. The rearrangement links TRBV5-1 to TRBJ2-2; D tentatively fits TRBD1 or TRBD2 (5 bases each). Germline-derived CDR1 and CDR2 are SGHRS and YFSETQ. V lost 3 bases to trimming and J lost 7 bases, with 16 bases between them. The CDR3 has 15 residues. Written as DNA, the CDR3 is TGCGCCAGCAGCTGGGAGCAGGGAAGGTTCGGGGAGCTGTTTTTT. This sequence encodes CASSWEQGRFGELFF.

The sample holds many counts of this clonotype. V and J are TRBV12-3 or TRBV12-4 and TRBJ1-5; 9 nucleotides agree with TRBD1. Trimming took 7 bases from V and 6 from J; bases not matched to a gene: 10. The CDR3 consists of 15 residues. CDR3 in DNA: TGTGCCAGCACCGGGGGACAGGGATTAAGTCAGCCCCAGCATTTT. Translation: CASTGGQGLSQPQHF.

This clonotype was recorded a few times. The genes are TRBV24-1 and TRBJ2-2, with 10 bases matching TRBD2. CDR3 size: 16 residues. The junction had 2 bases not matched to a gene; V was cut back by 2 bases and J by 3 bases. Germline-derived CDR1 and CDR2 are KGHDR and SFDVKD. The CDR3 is CATSDWTSGDTGELFF. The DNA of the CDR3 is TGTGCCACCAGTGATTGGACTAGCGGAGACACCGGGGAGCTGTTTTTT.

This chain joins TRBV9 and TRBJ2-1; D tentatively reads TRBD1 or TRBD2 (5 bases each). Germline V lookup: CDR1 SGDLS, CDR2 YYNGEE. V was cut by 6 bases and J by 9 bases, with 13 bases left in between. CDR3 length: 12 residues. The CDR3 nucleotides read TGTGCCAGCACGGGATGGGGCGGTGAGCAGTTCTTC. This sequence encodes CASTGWGGEQFF.

This CDR3 is CASSLMRNSQETQYF. As DNA, the CDR3 is TGTGCCAGCAGCTTAATGAGGAATAGTCAAGAGACCCAGTACTTC. The rearrangement uses TRBV11-2 and TRBJ2-5, with D unresolved. CDR1 is SGHAT and CDR2 is FQNNGV in the germline V gene. CDR3 length: 15 amino acids. Trimming pared 2 bases from V and 2 bases from J, leaving 12 bases between.

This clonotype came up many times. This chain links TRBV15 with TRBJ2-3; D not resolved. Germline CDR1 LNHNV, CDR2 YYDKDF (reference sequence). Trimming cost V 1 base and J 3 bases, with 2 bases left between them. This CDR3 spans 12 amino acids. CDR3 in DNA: TGTGCCACCAGCAGAGTTACAGATACGCAGTATTTT. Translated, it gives CATSRVTDTQYF.

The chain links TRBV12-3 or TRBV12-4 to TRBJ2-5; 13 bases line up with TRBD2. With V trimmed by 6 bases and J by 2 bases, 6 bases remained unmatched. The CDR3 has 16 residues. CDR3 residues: CASSMGLAGSQETQYF. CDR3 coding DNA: TGTGCCAGCAGCATGGGACTAGCGGGGAGTCAAGAGACCCAGTACTTC.

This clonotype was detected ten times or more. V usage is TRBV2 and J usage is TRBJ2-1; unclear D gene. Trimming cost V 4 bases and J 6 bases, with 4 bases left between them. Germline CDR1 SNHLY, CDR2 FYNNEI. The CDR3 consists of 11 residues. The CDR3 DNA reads TGTGCCAGCAGTGGTCTCAATGAGCAGTTCTTC. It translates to CASSGLNEQFF. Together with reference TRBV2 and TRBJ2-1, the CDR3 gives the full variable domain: EPEVTQTPSHQVTQMGQEVILRCVPISNHLYFYWYRQILGQKVEFLVSFYNNEISEKSEIFDDQFSVERPDGSNFTLKIRSTKLEDSAMYFCASSGLNEQFFGPGTRLTVL.

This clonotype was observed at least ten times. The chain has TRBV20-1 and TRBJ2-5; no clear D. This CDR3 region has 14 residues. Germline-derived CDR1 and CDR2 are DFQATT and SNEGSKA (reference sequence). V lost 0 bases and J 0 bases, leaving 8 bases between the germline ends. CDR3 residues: CSARDLGDQETQYF. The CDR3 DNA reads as TGCAGTGCTAGAGATCTTGGAGACCAAGAGACCCAGTACTTC.